The sequence of this TCR beta chain was determined in a study of blood T cell repertoires in COVID-19. Study information: Material from acute and convalescent COVID-19 was sourced from the United States, Italy and Spain. PBMCs, B-cell-depleted T cells, or T cells were the source of the cDNA or gDNA that made up the material.

In the original analysis: Reference gene primer amplification yielded estimated nucleated cell counts. Some clones are missing from TCRdb's copy, which holds only in-frame ones; the method was immunoSEQ multiplex PCR. The V and J calls and clone size come from that table; D and trimming were worked out from the DNA. The data contain roughly 62,000 clones, more than 75% of them singletons. The specimen sequenced was peripheral blood. This sequence was found in an older man with acute or convalescent COVID-19.

CDR3 sequence: CASSPRDRANYGYTF. The CDR3 DNA follows: TGTGCCAGCAGCCCCAGGGACAGGGCTAACTATGGCTACACCTTC. J is TRBJ1-2 and V is TRBV9, with 9 bases fitting TRBD1. CDR3 length: 15 residues. From germline, CDR1 is SGDLS and CDR2 YYNGEE. J gave up 0 bases and V 4 bases, and 4 bases lay outside the gene matches.